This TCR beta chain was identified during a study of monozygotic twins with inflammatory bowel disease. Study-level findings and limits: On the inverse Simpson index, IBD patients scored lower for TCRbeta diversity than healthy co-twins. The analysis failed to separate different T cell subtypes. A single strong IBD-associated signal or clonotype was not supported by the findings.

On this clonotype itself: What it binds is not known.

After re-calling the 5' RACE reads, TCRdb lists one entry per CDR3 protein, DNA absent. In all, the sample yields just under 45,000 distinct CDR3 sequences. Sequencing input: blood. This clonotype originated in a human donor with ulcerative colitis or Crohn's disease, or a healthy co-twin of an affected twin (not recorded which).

The CDR3 is CASSPRLAGVETQYF. The chain is built from TRBV18 and TRBJ2-5; the D gene TCRdb calls, TRBD2, cannot be checked with no DNA. The CDR3 totals 15 residues. CDR1 and CDR2 from the germline V gene are KGHSH and LQKENI.